The clone carrying this TCR beta chain was counted ten times or more. What it binds is not known. The entry originates in a study of human T cells and chemical hapten exposure. Study information: Per-sample TCR yield variation was attributed mainly to small pooled library volume differences.

Described time point: healthy volunteer bleed at 6 weeks. Researchers extracted total RNA from unfractionated whole blood. The study's library attached unique molecular identifiers to single cDNA molecules. Per the original data handling: A per-sample median of roughly 97,000 TCRs was observed, with a range of about 20,000 to 750,000. Using its own MiXCR run on the RACE reads, TCRdb lists one record per CDR3 protein. Clone size and V and J calls follow TCRdb, not the original study. This table holds under 45,000 distinct CDR3 sequences, around 5.5% found once. Regarding the study as a whole: High-frequency TCRs, those above 1 in 1000, stayed the same after DPC sensitization.

The CDR3 contains 16 residues. Germline V CDR1 and CDR2: SGHVS, FNYEAQ. Trimming removed 4 bases from V and 3 bases from J; junction bases left unmatched: 11. The sequence came from a human donor in good health. Some clones in this sample may be carry-over from other donors' samples. This chain links TRBV7-6 with TRBJ2-7; TRBD1 aligns across 8 bases. Material: whole blood. The CDR3 coding sequence is TGTGCCAGCAGCTCCCAGCCGGGACAGGTTATCTACGAGCAGTACTTC. Translation gives CASSSQPGQVIYEQYF.